This T cell receptor (beta chain) was obtained from a study of shared clonotypes between healthy human individuals. Findings and limits, study-wide: Depth of sequencing was expected to influence donor clonotype sharing.

Profiled with immunoSEQ multiplex PCR; TCRdb holds only in-frame clones, not every one. The table has approximately 2.4 million clones, more than 90% seen once. CDR1 is SNHLY and CDR2 is FYNNEI in the germline V gene. This CDR3 is 16 amino acids long. After removal of 6 bases from V and 6 bases from J, the junction contained 11 bases not matched to a gene. Study donors comprised healthy, HIV-negative adults devoid of recent acute infection or vaccination. Memory CD4+ cells were the fraction left after CD45RA+ naive selection. For this clone: Antigen unknown.

The clonotype comes from a young man in good health. The sample was naive CD4+ T cells sorted from blood. Subset: CD45RA+ positively selected. V and J are TRBV2 and TRBJ2-7; TRBD2 aligns across 13 bases. The CDR3 is CASRAPGTSGKFEQYF. CDR3 nucleotides: TGTGCCAGCAGGGCCCCTGGGACTAGCGGGAAGTTCGAGCAGTACTTC. The full variable domain, completed using reference TRBV2 and TRBJ2-7, is EPEVTQTPSHQVTQMGQEVILRCVPISNHLYFYWYRQILGQKVEFLVSFYNNEISEKSEIFDDQFSVERPDGSNFTLKIRSTKLEDSAMYFCASRAPGTSGKFEQYFGPGTRLTVT.